This T cell receptor (beta chain) came from a study of patients and donors after allogeneic stem cell transplantation. Using its own MiXCR run on the RT-PCR reads, TCRdb lists one record per CDR3 protein. The sample includes 150,000 to 200,000 distinct CDR3 sequences, around two fifths seen only once; the top ten take around 35%. Per germline, CDR1 DFQATT and CDR2 SNEGSKA (reference sequence). V lost 6 bases to trimming and J lost 9 bases, with 12 bases between them. There are 11 residues in the CDR3. The clonotype comes from a human donor who was either an allogeneic HSCT recipient or a stem cell or donor lymphocyte infusion donor (not recorded which). It is not recorded whose cells these are; they may come from a transplant donor. This rearrangement joins TRBV20-1 to TRBJ2-1; D is possibly TRBD2 (7 bases). Sequencing was carried out using blood, either unsorted or a sorted T cell fraction (not recorded which). The CDR3 is CSAAGEGEQFF. The CDR3 nucleotides read TGCAGTGCCGCAGGGGAGGGTGAGCAGTTCTTC.